This T cell receptor (beta chain) was captured in a study of T cell clones after liver transplantation. Clones were read by immunoSEQ multiplex PCR, and TCRdb kept only the in-frame ones, dropping some. Among around 97,000 clones, approximately 79% were seen once, and the ten largest hold approximately 3%. The CDR3 consists of 15 residues. Trimming removed 6 bases at V and 0 bases at J, with 16 bases between. Germline assignment: CDR1 SGHTS and CDR2 YDEGEE. The material sequenced was CD4+ T cells from blood, taken approximately 50 months after liver transplant. The chain employs TRBV5-8 and TRBJ2-7, with unresolved D. The clonotype was recovered from a human patient who received a liver transplant. These T cells may partly come from the graft donor. The CDR3 bases are TGTGCCAGCACTTTGGTGACCATTAGCTCCTACGAGCAGTACTTC. Protein sequence: CASTLVTISSYEQYF. The complete variable domain, with remaining parts taken from reference TRBV5-8 and TRBJ2-7, reads EAGVTQSPTHLIKTRGQQATLRCSPISGHTSVYWYQQALGLGLQFLLWYDEGEERNRGNFPPRFSGRQFPNYSSELNVNALELEDSALYLCASTLVTISSYEQYFGPGTRLTVT.